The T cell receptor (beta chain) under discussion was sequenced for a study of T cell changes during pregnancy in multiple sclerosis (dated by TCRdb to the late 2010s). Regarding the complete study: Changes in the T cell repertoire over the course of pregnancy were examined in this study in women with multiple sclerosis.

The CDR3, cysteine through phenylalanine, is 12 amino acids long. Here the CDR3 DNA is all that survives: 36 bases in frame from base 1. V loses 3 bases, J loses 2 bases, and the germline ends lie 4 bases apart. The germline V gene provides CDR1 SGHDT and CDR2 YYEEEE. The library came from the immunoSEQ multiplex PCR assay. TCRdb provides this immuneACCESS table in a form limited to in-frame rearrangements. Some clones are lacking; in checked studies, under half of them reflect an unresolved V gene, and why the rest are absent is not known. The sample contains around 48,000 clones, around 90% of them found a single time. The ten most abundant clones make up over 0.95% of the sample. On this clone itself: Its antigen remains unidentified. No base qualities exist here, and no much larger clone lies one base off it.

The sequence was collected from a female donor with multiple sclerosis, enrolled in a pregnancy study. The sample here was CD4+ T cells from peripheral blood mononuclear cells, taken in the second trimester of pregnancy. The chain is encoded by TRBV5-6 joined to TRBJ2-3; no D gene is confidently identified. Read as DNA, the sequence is TGTGCCAGCAGCTCTACCACAGATACGCAGTATTTT. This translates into CASSSTTDTQYF.